This T cell receptor beta chain came from a study of identical twins. From the 5' RACE reads, TCRdb called clonotypes with MiXCR, one entry per CDR3 protein. The repertoire holds a few hundred thousand distinct CDR3 sequences, with 13% to 15% as singletons. V was clipped by 1 base and J by 6 bases; unmatched bases: 12. Germline CDR1 is SGHRS and CDR2 is YFSETQ. The CDR3 is 19 residues long. These sequences were also reported in another study, on yellow fever vaccine responses in identical twins.

Sequenced sample: CD4+ T cells sorted from blood. The chain is built from TRBV5-1 and TRBJ2-1, with 14 bases matching TRBD2. This clonotype originated in a woman younger than 30 in good health. The DNA of the CDR3 is TGCGCCAGCAGCTTGAAAGGGGGACTAGCGGGAGATGGGCGCAATGAGCAGTTCTTC. This encodes CASSLKGGLAGDGRNEQFF.